This passage covers 6 T cell receptor beta chains from one sample sequenced in a study of control samples from healthy donors and cancer patients. Measured with immunoSEQ multiplex PCR; TCRdb has only the in-frame clones, and not every one. The top ten clones hold approximately 7% of a sample with approximately 72,000 clones, about 91% of them seen once. Input material: blood. The origin of the receptors is a middle-aged man in good health.

This sequence joins TRBV15 and TRBJ2-7; no reliable D call. The CDR3 loop spans 13 amino acids. V was trimmed by 1 base and J by 3 bases, leaving 7 bases between them. Germline CDR1 LNHNV, CDR2 YYDKDF (reference sequence). This chain's CDR3 is CATSRGTNYEQYF. CDR3 nucleotides: TGTGCCACCAGCAGAGGTACAAACTACGAGCAGTACTTC.

This rearrangement joins TRBV9 to TRBJ2-3; TRBD1 matches 7 bases. Germline V gene lookup returns CDR1 SGDLS and CDR2 YYNGEE. Germline trimming cut 4 bases from V and 4 bases from J; bases unmatched to any gene: 18. The CDR3 runs to 18 residues. The CDR3 here is CASSTTNSGGWVADTQYF. The CDR3 DNA is TGTGCCAGCAGCACAACCAACTCAGGGGGATGGGTTGCAGATACGCAGTATTTT.

The V and J genes are TRBV7-9 and TRBJ2-1; D is uncertain. V shed 7 bases and J shed 5 bases, with 9 bases lying between them. The CDR3 runs 12 residues. Germline V lookup: CDR1 SEHNR, CDR2 FQNEAQ (reference sequence). CDR3: CASNVRDNEQFF. CDR3 DNA: TGTGCCAGCAATGTAAGGGACAATGAGCAGTTCTTC.

The J gene is TRBJ1-2, the V gene TRBV6-2 or TRBV6-3; D gene unclear. The CDR3 consists of 13 residues. The germline CDR1 and CDR2 sequences are MNHEY and SVGEGT. V dropped 3 bases and J dropped 4 bases, with 9 bases sitting between them. The CDR3 region is CASSYPRSYGYTF. CDR3 DNA sequence: TGTGCCAGCAGTTATCCTAGGAGCTATGGCTACACCTTC.

This chain connects TRBV2 to TRBJ2-3; 9 nucleotides agree with TRBD2. V was pared by 3 bases and J by 7 bases, with 8 bases of the junction left unmatched. Germline lookup yields CDR1 SNHLY and CDR2 FYNNEI. The CDR3 covers 15 residues. In nucleotides, the CDR3 is TGTGCCAGCAGTGAGGACGGCGGGGGGGAGTATACGCAGTATTTT. It yields the protein CASSEDGGGEYTQYF.

V usage is TRBV19 and J usage is TRBJ2-5; the match to TRBD2 covers 7 bases. J gave up 4 bases and V 4 bases, and 9 bases lay outside the gene matches. CDR1 and CDR2 from the germline V gene are LNHDA and SQIVND (reference sequence). The CDR3 consists of 15 residues. CDR3 sequence reads: CASSKRDSYLETQYF. CDR3 sequence (DNA): TGTGCCAGTAGTAAGCGGGACTCGTACCTAGAGACCCAGTACTTC.